This T cell receptor beta chain was observed in a study of Tregs in tolerant kidney transplant recipients. For this clone: The antigen remains undetermined.

Points from the study as a whole: The small number of patients limits these findings pending further validation. Activated donor B cell expansion appeared to reveal the most relevant donor-specific TCRbeta repertoire.

The data were produced by immunoSEQ multiplex PCR, yet TCRdb's version contains in-frame clones alone and is incomplete. This table has 85,000 to 95,000 clones, around nine tenths appearing once. J gave up 2 bases and V 4 bases, and 5 bases lay outside the gene matches. CDR1 is LNHDA and CDR2 is SQIVND in the germline V gene (reference sequence). CDR3 length: 14 residues. CD4+CD25+CD127- Tregs, CD4+CD25- non-Tregs, CD4 and CD8 cells were sorted. The chain combines TRBV19 with TRBJ2-7; the match to TRBD1 covers 7 bases. This sequence was found in a human donor in good health. The sample taken for sequencing was CD8+ T cells from blood. In DNA form, the CDR3 reads TGTGCCAGTAGTACTCGGGGACAGACCTACGAGCAGTACTTC. It translates to CASSTRGQTYEQYF.